The sample holds a few counts of the clone carrying this T cell receptor beta chain. The antigen is undetermined. The CDR3 runs to 14 residues. Trimming took 8 bases from V and 5 from J; bases not matched to a gene: 9. Looked up from germline, CDR1 is SGHVS and CDR2 is FQNEAQ. These data belong to a study of post-analysis software for immune sequencing data. Study details: The study covered relapsing-remitting, secondary progressive and progressive-relapsing courses of multiple sclerosis.

Overall study findings and caveats: Compared with controls, patients showed significantly lower normalized Chao1 diversity. Those samples that were prepared in the same batch co-clustered strongly by F measure. Included in a set of roughly five TRBV segments more frequent in patients than controls were TRBV5-6, TRBV5-1 and TRBV20-1.

Every TCR beta cDNA library bore unique molecular identifiers. T cells numbering about 0.85 to 10 million yielded cDNA molecules that totaled roughly 500,000. TCRdb re-called the PCR reads through MiXCR, storing one row per CDR3 protein. This table has fewer than 850,000 distinct CDR3 sequences, roughly 27% appearing once. The sequencing sample was made of blood. The TCR sequence derives from a girl aged 10-17 years with multiple sclerosis. V and J are TRBV7-8 and TRBJ2-1; 7 bases align to TRBD2. This CDR3 is CASQRGSADNEQFF. The DNA of the CDR3 is TGTGCCAGCCAACGCGGGAGCGCAGACAATGAGCAGTTCTTC.